This T cell receptor (beta chain) was sequenced in a study of T cell repertoires in cytomegalovirus infection. On the study more broadly: Both recently identified HLA-C-restricted and well-studied HLA-B-restricted CMV epitopes were used in the study. Indications of both CMV infection and matching HLA type were provided by public TCR beta signatures.

TCRdb ran MiXCR on the reads and lists one entry per CDR3 protein. The data hold some 800,000 distinct CDR3 sequences, with almost 30% observed a single time. On this clonotype: Its antigen is as yet unknown.

Study-wide results and limits: Cumulative frequency of public TCR beta families picked out carriers of CMV plus the relevant HLA. It was HLA-C-restricted CMV-specific TCR beta clonotypes that dominated the response ex vivo.

The receptor comes from a human donor in good health (CMV status not recorded). Some clones in this sample may be carry-over from other donors' samples. The sequencing here drew on cultured CD8+ T cells from PBMCs, taken from culture after CMV antigen stimulation.

In DNA, the CDR3 is TGCAGCGTTGGGCCACGGGACACACGCGATGGCTACACCTTC. Translating it yields CSVGPRDTRDGYTF. The V gene is TRBV29-1, the J gene TRBJ1-2; tentatively, D is TRBD1 (6 bases). The V end lost 4 bases, the J end lost 6 bases, and 18 bases lay between the germline ends. This CDR3 region has 14 residues. Germline loops: CDR1 SQVTM, CDR2 ANQGSEA.